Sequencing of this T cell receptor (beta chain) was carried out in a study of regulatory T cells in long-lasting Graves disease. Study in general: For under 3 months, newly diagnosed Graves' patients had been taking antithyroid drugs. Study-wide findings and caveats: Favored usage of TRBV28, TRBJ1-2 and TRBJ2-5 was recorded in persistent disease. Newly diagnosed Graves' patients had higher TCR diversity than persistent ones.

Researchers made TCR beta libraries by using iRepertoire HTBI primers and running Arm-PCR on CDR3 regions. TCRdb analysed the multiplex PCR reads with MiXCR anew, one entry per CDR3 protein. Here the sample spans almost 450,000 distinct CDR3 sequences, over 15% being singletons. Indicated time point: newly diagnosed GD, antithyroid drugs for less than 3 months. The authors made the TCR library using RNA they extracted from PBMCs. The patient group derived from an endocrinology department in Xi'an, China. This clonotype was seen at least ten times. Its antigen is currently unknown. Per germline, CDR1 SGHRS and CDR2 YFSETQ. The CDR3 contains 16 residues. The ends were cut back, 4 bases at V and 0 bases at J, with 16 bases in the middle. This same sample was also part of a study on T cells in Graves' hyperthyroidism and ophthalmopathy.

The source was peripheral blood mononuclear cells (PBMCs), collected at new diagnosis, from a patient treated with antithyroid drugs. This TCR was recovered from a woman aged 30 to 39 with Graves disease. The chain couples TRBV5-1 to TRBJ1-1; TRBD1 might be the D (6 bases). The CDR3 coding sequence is TGCGCCAGCAGCCCCCAGACAGGACCTATGAACACTGAAGCTTTCTTT. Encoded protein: CASSPQTGPMNTEAFF. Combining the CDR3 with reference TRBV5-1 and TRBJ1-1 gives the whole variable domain KAGVTQTPRYLIKTRGQQVTLSCSPISGHRSVSWYQQTPGQGLQFLFEYFSETQRNKGNFPGRFSGRQFSNSRSEMNVSTLELGDSALYLCASSPQTGPMNTEAFFGQGTRLTVV.